This is a list of T cell receptor beta chains from one sample in a study of blood T cell repertoires in COVID-19. The data were produced by immunoSEQ multiplex PCR, yet TCRdb's version contains in-frame clones alone and is incomplete. The sample consists of about 250,000 clones, around 88% of them appearing once. Input material: peripheral blood. These receptors were obtained from a woman aged 80 or over with COVID-19, enrolled during active disease. Both conserved end residues are part of each CDR3. A D gene is named only where the DNA matches it firmly. Clone size is stated in some rows and not others, as once, few, many or a class when expanded.

>TRBV5-1|14|TRBD2|NA|TRBJ2-7
TGCGCCAGCAGCATCCCCGGGACTAGCGGGACGGAAAAATTC
CASSIPGTSGTEKF
>TRBV30|15|TRBD2|NA|TRBJ2-1
TGTGCCTGGAGTTCCAGCGGGGGGGGTTACAATGAGCAGTTCTTC
CAWSSSGGGYNEQFF
>TRBV5-1|16|TRBD1|few|TRBJ2-7
TGCGCCAGCAGCTCGCAAGGGACAGGCTCAAACTACGAGCAGTACTTC
CASSSQGTGSNYEQYF
>TRBV24-1|14|TRBD1|NA|TRBJ1-5
TGTGCCACCAGTGATCCCGGACAGGGGCATCCCCAGCATTTT
CATSDPGQGHPQHF
>TRBV6-4|18|TRBD1|NA|TRBJ1-4
TGTGCCAGCAGTTATCCAGACCGGGGGACAGGGACTAATGAAAAACTGTTTTTT
CASSYPDRGTGTNEKLFF
>TRBV11-1|13|NA|once|TRBJ1-1
TGTGCCAGCAGCCATCCGGACAAGGATGAAGCTTTCTTT
CASSHPDKDEAFF
>TRBV5-1|13|NA|many|TRBJ1-5
TGCGCCAGCAGCTTGGAGGGGGATCGGCCCCAGCATTTT
CASSLEGDRPQHF
>TRBV18|17|NA|NA|TRBJ2-1
TGTGCCAGCTCACCAATCGACCGGGACAAGGCCTACAATGAGCAGTTCTTC
CASSPIDRDKAYNEQFF
>TRBV4-1|14|NA|NA|TRBJ1-2
TGCGCCAGCAGCCAAGGGGGGCAGGGTAGTGGCTACACCTTC
CASSQGGQGSGYTF
>TRBV6-5|14|TRBD1|few|TRBJ1-5
TGTGCCAGCAGTTACCGAGGGGGCGAGGAGCCCCAGCATTTT
CASSYRGGEEPQHF
>TRBV28|15|TRBD1|once|TRBJ1-3
TGTGCCAGCAGGGAGACAGGGTTCTCTGGAAACACCATATATTTT
CASRETGFSGNTIYF
>TRBV6-5|15|NA|few|TRBJ1-2
TGTGCCAGCAGGTTTGGACGACAGTATGGTTATGGCTACACCTTC
CASRFGRQYGYGYTF
>TRBV20-1|15|NA|NA|TRBJ2-2
TGCAGTGCTAGTAACCGGGGGGCCTCCACCGGGGAGCTGTTTTTT
CSASNRGASTGELFF
>TRBV5-1|15|TRBD2|NA|TRBJ2-2
TGCGCCAGCAGCCCCCCTAGCGGGGACACCGGGGAGCTGTTTTTT
CASSPPSGDTGELFF
>TRBV6-5|14|NA|NA|TRBJ1-2
TGTGCCAGCACCTACTTGGACAGTTCCTATGGCTACACCTTC
CASTYLDSSYGYTF
>TRBV3-1/TRBV3-2|15|TRBD2|NA|TRBJ2-3
TGTGCCAGCAGCCAGACTAGCGGAATCACAGATACGCAGTATTTT
CASSQTSGITDTQYF
>TRBV19|14|NA|NA|TRBJ1-5
TGTGCCAGTAGACCACAGGGAGGGGATCAGCCCCAGCATTTT
CASRPQGGDQPQHF
>TRBV7-2|15|TRBD1|NA|TRBJ2-1
TGTGCCAGCAGCTTAGCAGACAGGGTGGGCAATGAGCAGTTCTTC
CASSLADRVGNEQFF
>TRBV7-2|14|TRBD1|NA|TRBJ1-1
TGTGCCAGCAGCTCACAGGGGCCTCGGACTGAAGCTTTCTTT
CASSSQGPRTEAFF
>TRBV2|14|TRBD1|NA|TRBJ1-2
TGTGCCAGCACCCCCGGGACAGCAAACTATGGCTACACCTTC
CASTPGTANYGYTF
>TRBV3-1/TRBV3-2|14|TRBD1|NA|TRBJ1-1
TGTGCCAGCAGCCAGGGGACAGTGAACACTGAAGCTTTCTTT
CASSQGTVNTEAFF
>TRBV7-9|14|NA|NA|TRBJ1-2
TGTGCCAGCAGCCTCCAAGACGGAGCCTATGGCTACACCTTC
CASSLQDGAYGYTF
>TRBV6-2/TRBV6-3|16|NA|NA|TRBJ1-5
TGTGCCAGCAGTGACCCGGGTGGGACAAGGCAAGTCCCCCAGCATTTT
CASSDPGGTRQVPQHF
>TRBV19|12|NA|NA|TRBJ1-1
TGTGCCAGTACTGGGAGGATCACTGAAGCTTTCTTT
CASTGRITEAFF
>TRBV7-2|14|TRBD1|NA|TRBJ1-2
TGTGCCAGCAGCCCAGACAGGGATTCTGTAGGCTACACCTTC
CASSPDRDSVGYTF
>TRBV4-1|14|NA|NA|TRBJ2-2
TGCGCCAGCAGCCTGCGCCAACGGGGTGGGGAGCTGTTTTTT
CASSLRQRGGELFF